The present entry profiles one T cell receptor (beta chain) with its context. TCRdb ran MiXCR on the RT-PCR reads and lists one entry per CDR3 protein. The table includes hundreds of thousands of distinct CDR3 sequences, approximately 15% detected once. Unmatched junction bases numbered 3, after V lost 5 bases and J lost 2 bases. The CDR3 extends over 13 amino acids. V and J are TRBV12-3 or TRBV12-4 and TRBJ2-7, with 7 bases identical to TRBD1. The receptor comes from a female donor in good health, serving as a healthy control. Sequenced: memory CD4+ T cells from blood. The CDR3 DNA is TGTGCCAGCAGTCTGACAGGGACCTACGAGCAGTACTTC. Translated, it gives CASSLTGTYEQYF.